This is a list of T cell receptor beta chains from one sample in a study of blood T cells in healthy people across ages. One entry per CDR3 protein results from TCRdb running MiXCR on the 5' RACE reads. The table records around 1,500,000 distinct CDR3 sequences, approximately 30% of them present only once. Sequenced input: blood. The receptors originated from a woman in her twenties or thirties in good health. Both conserved end residues are part of each CDR3. Each record gives: D gene, clone size, J gene, CDR3 length, V gene, CDR3 DNA, CDR3 protein. D genes are given only for firm matches. Clone size, where shown, is once, few, many, or a class for clones that have expanded.

>.|many|TRBJ2-7|12|TRBV6-6
TGTGCCGTCGCCTCGGGGCTCTACGAGCAGTACTTC
CAVASGLYEQYF
>.|.|TRBJ2-3|15|TRBV20-1
TGCAGTGCGCATATGACTGGATATAGCACAGATACGCAGTATTTT
CSAHMTGYSTDTQYF
>TRBD1|.|TRBJ1-2|11|TRBV20-1
TGCAGTGTTCGGACAGGGAAAGGCTACACCTTC
CSVRTGKGYTF
>.|few|TRBJ1-2|15|TRBV28
TGTGCCAGCAGCCCCAACCCGGGCAGTAACTATGGCTACACCTTC
CASSPNPGSNYGYTF
>TRBD2|few|TRBJ2-1|15|TRBV6-4
TGTGCCAGTACTCCCCTAGCGGGGAGGGTATATGAGCAGTTCTTC
CASTPLAGRVYEQFF
>.|few|TRBJ2-1|11|TRBV12-3/TRBV12-4
TGTGCCAGCAGTTCGGGGACTTGGGAGTTCTTC
CASSSGTWEFF
>.|few|TRBJ1-1|13|TRBV12-3/TRBV12-4
TGTGCCAGCAGTCAACAGGAAAACACTGAAGCTTTCTTT
CASSQQENTEAFF
>TRBD1|many|TRBJ2-7|14|TRBV29-1
TGCAGCGCCACGGGACAGGGGCTCGCCTACGAGCAGTACTTC
CSATGQGLAYEQYF
>TRBD1|few|TRBJ1-4|15|TRBV12-5
TGTGCTAGTGGTGGCCCGGGACAGAGTAATGAAAAACTGTTTTTT
CASGGPGQSNEKLFF
>TRBD1|.|TRBJ1-4|12|TRBV25-1
TGTGCCAGCAGTGGACAGGGAGAAAAACTGTTTTTT
CASSGQGEKLFF
>.|.|TRBJ2-7|17|TRBV20-1
TGCAGTGCTAGCACGGCTCGGGGCGGGGGCCGTAACTACGAGCAGTACTTC
CSASTARGGGRNYEQYF
>.|few|TRBJ2-1|14|TRBV7-2
TGTGCCAGCAGTAGGGGGGGGATATCCAATGAGCAGTTCTTC
CASSRGGISNEQFF
>TRBD1|many|TRBJ2-3|15|TRBV20-1
TGCAGTGCTAAATCCGGGACAGAGCCAACAGATACGCAGTATTTT
CSAKSGTEPTDTQYF
>.|.|TRBJ2-3|15|TRBV3-1
TGTGCCAGCAGCCAAGGGTCTGGGGATGCAGATACGCAGTATTTT
CASSQGSGDADTQYF
>.|many|TRBJ2-3|18|TRBV20-1
TGCAGTGCTAGTCCACCGACAGGCCCAGTGATTGGCACAGATACGCAGTATTTT
CSASPPTGPVIGTDTQYF
>.|few|TRBJ2-1|15|TRBV2
TGTGCCAGTGAACTCCAGGGGGGCTCCTACAATGAGCAGTTCTTC
CASELQGGSYNEQFF
>TRBD2|once|TRBJ2-3|15|TRBV6-6
TGTGCCAGCAGTGTTCTAGCGGGGCGCACAGATACGCAGTATTTT
CASSVLAGRTDTQYF
>.|.|TRBJ1-4|17|TRBV28
TGTGCCAGCAGTCCTTCCCCCGGGACACCCGATAATGAAAAACTGTTTTTT
CASSPSPGTPDNEKLFF
>TRBD1|few|TRBJ1-2|15|TRBV7-2
TGTGCCAGCAGCCTCAGTCCGGGACAGGGTGGGGGCTACACCTTC
CASSLSPGQGGGYTF
>.|.|TRBJ1-4|15|TRBV5-6
TGTGCCAGCAGTATCACAGCTCGGCCTAATGAAAAACTGTTTTTT
CASSITARPNEKLFF
>.|many|TRBJ2-5|17|TRBV4-3
TGCGCCAGCAGCCAAGGGAGGGGGACTCCAGCCTCAGAGACCCAGTACTTC
CASSQGRGTPASETQYF
>.|once|TRBJ2-4|13|TRBV12-3/TRBV12-4
TGTGCCAGCAATGCGTTCTTAGAGGAGACCCAGAACTTC
CASNAFLEETQNF
>.|.|TRBJ2-7|15|TRBV6-6
TGTGCCAGCACGCCACGGTGGGGGGCCTCCTACGAGCAGTACTTC
CASTPRWGASYEQYF
>.|many|TRBJ2-3|14|TRBV7-2
TGTGCCAGCAGAGTGACTGCACCGGCAGATACGCAGTATTTT
CASRVTAPADTQYF
>.|few|TRBJ1-4|16|TRBV5-6
TGTGCCAGCAGCTTGTGGCAGGGGTCCACTAATGAAAAACTGTTTTTT
CASSLWQGSTNEKLFF
>TRBD2|few|TRBJ2-7|19|TRBV7-9
TGTGCCAGCAGCTTCGTCTTTAGCGGGGGATGGGGCTCCTACAATGAGCAGTACTTC
CASSFVFSGGWGSYNEQYF
>.|.|TRBJ1-4|13|TRBV29-1
TGCAGCGTTGGAGGGGGTTATAATGAAAAACTGTTTTTT
CSVGGGYNEKLFF
>TRBD1|.|TRBJ1-4|15|TRBV7-9
TGTGCCAGCAGCTTAACGACAGGGGACAATGAAAAACTGTTTTTT
CASSLTTGDNEKLFF
>TRBD1|many|TRBJ2-7|15|TRBV27
TGTGCCAGCAGCGTTACCGGGACAGTAGCCTACGAGCAGTACTTC
CASSVTGTVAYEQYF
>TRBD2|few|TRBJ2-5|16|TRBV7-9
TGTGCCAGCAGTCTCTCGGGGACTAGCGGGAGGGACCCCCCGTACTTC
CASSLSGTSGRDPPYF
>TRBD2|.|TRBJ2-1|17|TRBV7-8
TGTGCCAGCAGTGTTAGCGGGGGGGGAGGGTCCTACAATGAGCAGTTCTTC
CASSVSGGGGSYNEQFF
>TRBD2|many|TRBJ2-7|14|TRBV20-1
TGCAGTGCTAAACTAGCGGGAGGCATATACGAGCAGTACTTC
CSAKLAGGIYEQYF
>.|few|TRBJ2-5|14|TRBV28
TGTGCCAGCACCCAAATTGGCAGGCAAGAGACCCAGTACTTC
CASTQIGRQETQYF
>TRBD2|.|TRBJ2-1|15|TRBV5-1
TGCGCCAGCAGCTGGACTAGCGGGGGGGGCAATGGGCAGTTCTTC
CASSWTSGGGNGQFF
>.|once|TRBJ2-1|16|TRBV21-1
TGTGCCAGCAGCAACATAGGGAAAAAAACAGGGTTAGAGCAGTTCTTC
CASSNIGKKTGLEQFF
>TRBD2|.|TRBJ2-7|15|TRBV12-3/TRBV12-4
TGTGCCAGCAGCAGAAAGCGGGGGGAAACAGACGAGCAGTACTTC
CASSRKRGETDEQYF
>TRBD1|many|TRBJ2-7|15|TRBV7-8
TGTGCCAGCAGCTTTACCGGGACAGGTCACAACGAGCAGTACTTC
CASSFTGTGHNEQYF
>TRBD1|.|TRBJ1-1|14|TRBV10-3
TGTGCCATCAGGATGACAGGGGAGAACACTGAAGCTTTCTTT
CAIRMTGENTEAFF
>TRBD1|many|TRBJ2-4|18|TRBV29-1
TGCAGCACCCCAAGCCTCGGGACAGGGCGTTTAGCCAAAAACATTCAGTACTTC
CSTPSLGTGRLAKNIQYF
>.|few|TRBJ2-5|14|TRBV2
TGTGCCAGCAGTGAGAGGGCCCCCCAAGAGACCCAGTACTTC
CASSERAPQETQYF
>TRBD1|.|TRBJ2-7|16|TRBV12-3/TRBV12-4
TGTGCCAGCAGTTTTAGGGGGACAGGGAGTGGTCACGAGCAGTACTTC
CASSFRGTGSGHEQYF
>.|many|TRBJ2-1|15|TRBV5-5
TGTGCCAGCAGCTTGTCCTACGCCTCCTACAATGAGCAGTTCTTC
CASSLSYASYNEQFF
>.|.|TRBJ2-7|12|TRBV12-3/TRBV12-4
TGTGCCAGCAGTTTATCAGGGGTCGGGCAGTACTTC
CASSLSGVGQYF
>.|.|TRBJ1-2|13|TRBV29-1
TGCAGCGTGGAGGGGGGACAACGCTATGGCTACACCTTC
CSVEGGQRYGYTF
>TRBD1|few|TRBJ1-2|14|TRBV27
TGTGCCAGCAGTCCGGGACAGCCTAAGGTGGTCTACACCTTC
CASSPGQPKVVYTF